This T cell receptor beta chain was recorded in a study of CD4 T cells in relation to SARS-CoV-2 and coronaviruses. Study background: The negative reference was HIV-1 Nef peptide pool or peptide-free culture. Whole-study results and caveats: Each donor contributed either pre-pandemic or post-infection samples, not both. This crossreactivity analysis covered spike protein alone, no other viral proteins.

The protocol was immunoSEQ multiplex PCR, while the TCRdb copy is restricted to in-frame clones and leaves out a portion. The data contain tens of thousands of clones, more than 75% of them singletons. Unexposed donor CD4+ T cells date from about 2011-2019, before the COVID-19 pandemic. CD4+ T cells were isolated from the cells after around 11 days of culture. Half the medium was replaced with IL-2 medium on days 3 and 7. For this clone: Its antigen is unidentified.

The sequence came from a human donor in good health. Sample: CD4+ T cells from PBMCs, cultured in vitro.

CDR3 loop: CASSLGQGRDTQYF. DNA for the CDR3: TGTGCCAGCAGCTTAGGACAGGGGAGGGATACGCAGTATTTT. The rearrangement links TRBV7-2 to TRBJ2-3; 8 nucleotides match TRBD1. There are 14 residues in the CDR3. J gave up 6 bases and V 1 base, and 3 bases lay outside the gene matches. The germline V gene encodes CDR1 SGHTA and CDR2 FQGNSA. Complete variable domain (other parts from reference TRBV7-2 and TRBJ2-3): GAGVSQSPSNKVTEKGKDVELRCDPISGHTALYWYRQSLGQGLEFLIYFQGNSAPDKSGLPSDRFSAERTGGSVSTLTIQRTQQEDSAVYLCASSLGQGRDTQYFGPGTRLTVL.